This is a list of T cell receptor beta chains from one sample in a study of T cell changes during pregnancy in multiple sclerosis. Generated by immunoSEQ multiplex PCR, the TCRdb table keeps only in-frame clones and is missing some. The data hold 60,000 to 85,000 clones, with 92% observed a single time. The source was peripheral blood, collected in the second trimester of pregnancy. The receptors stem from a female donor in good health, enrolled as a control in a pregnancy study. The CDR3 runs from the conserved cysteine through the conserved F or W. Fields, in order: clone size, J gene, V gene, D gene, CDR3 protein, CDR3 DNA. The D gene is left open where the match is weak. Rows give clone size only sometimes, using once, few, many, or a class for an expanded clone.

- | TRBJ2-1 | TRBV19 | - | CASSIETPIAGPYNEQFF | TGTGCCAGTAGTATAGAGACCCCTATAGCAGGGCCCTACAATGAGCAGTTCTTC
once | TRBJ2-5 | TRBV10-3 | TRBD2 | CAISESAGVYQETQYF | TGTGCCATCAGTGAGTCTGCGGGGGTATACCAAGAGACCCAGTACTTC
- | TRBJ2-1 | TRBV6-4 | - | CASSASSYNEQFF | TGTGCCAGCAGTGCTAGCTCCTACAATGAGCAGTTCTTC
few | TRBJ1-5 | TRBV28 | - | CAGGNILNNQPQHF | TGTGCCGGGGGCAACATCCTTAACAATCAGCCCCAGCATTTT
few | TRBJ1-3 | TRBV25-1 | TRBD1 | CASSDEGARRSGNTIYF | TGTGCCAGCAGTGACGAGGGGGCGCGGAGGTCTGGAAACACCATATATTTT
- | TRBJ2-1 | TRBV19 | - | CASSIDQALPREQFF | TGTGCCAGTAGTATAGATCAGGCGCTTCCGAGAGAGCAGTTCTTC
- | TRBJ2-5 | TRBV4-3 | - | CASSQVPTRDETQYF | TGCGCCAGCAGCCAAGTGCCGACTAGAGATGAGACCCAGTACTTC
- | TRBJ2-7 | TRBV6-9 | TRBD1 | CASHTGTGHYEQYF | TGTGCCAGCCACACCGGGACAGGGCACTACGAGCAGTACTTC
- | TRBJ2-3 | TRBV28 | TRBD1 | CASRYWGQGVDTQYF | TGTGCCAGCAGATACTGGGGACAGGGGGTTGATACGCAGTATTTT
- | TRBJ2-1 | TRBV6-5 | TRBD2 | CASSYSSGGYNEQFF | TGTGCCAGCAGTTACTCGAGCGGGGGGTACAATGAGCAGTTCTTC
- | TRBJ1-2 | TRBV5-1 | - | CASSLDQGGYTF | TGCGCCAGCAGCCTGGACCAGGGAGGCTACACCTTC
- | TRBJ2-6 | TRBV7-2 | - | CASTTRQGVSGANVLTF | TGTGCCAGCACCACCCGGCAGGGCGTCTCTGGGGCCAACGTCCTGACTTTC
few | TRBJ1-4 | TRBV7-8 | TRBD1 | CASSSAGQDNEKLFF | TGTGCCAGCAGCTCCGCGGGACAGGATAATGAAAAACTGTTTTTT
- | TRBJ1-2 | TRBV5-8 | TRBD1 | CASRPGTGDRTF | TGTGCCAGCAGACCCGGGACAGGGGACCGCACCTTC
- | TRBJ2-1 | TRBV4-2 | TRBD2 | CASSKVRTSGASMNEQFF | TGTGCCAGCAGCAAAGTAAGGACTAGCGGGGCGTCAATGAATGAGCAGTTCTTC
once | TRBJ2-7 | TRBV14 | TRBD2 | CASSQGGTLAYEQYF | TGTGCCAGCAGCCAGGGGGGGACTCTCGCCTACGAGCAGTACTTC
- | TRBJ1-4 | TRBV30 | - | CAWSNGQSEREKLFF | TGTGCCTGGAGCAACGGACAGAGCGAGCGGGAAAAACTGTTTTTT
- | TRBJ2-3 | TRBV6-5 | - | CASRPQGFSDTQYF | TGTGCCAGCAGACCACAGGGATTCTCAGATACGCAGTATTTT
- | TRBJ2-1 | TRBV27 | TRBD2 | CASSFSVGTRGNNEQFF | TGTGCCAGCAGTTTTTCCGTGGGGACTAGAGGAAACAATGAGCAGTTCTTC
- | TRBJ2-1 | TRBV15 | TRBD2 | CATSRGRTGLAGLNEQFF | TGTGCCACCAGCAGGGGTAGAACGGGACTAGCGGGCCTCAATGAGCAGTTCTTC
- | TRBJ1-1 | TRBV20-1 | - | CSVQGEAFF | TGCAGTGTTCAGGGTGAAGCTTTCTTT
- | TRBJ1-2 | TRBV6-5 | - | CASSDTRTVWRYTF | TGTGCCAGCAGTGATACCCGGACGGTCTGGAGGTACACCTTC
- | TRBJ1-5 | TRBV4-3 | - | CASSQDNGSGQPQHF | TGCGCCAGCAGCCAAGATAACGGTTCAGGGCAGCCCCAGCATTTT
few | TRBJ2-7 | TRBV25-1 | TRBD1 | CASSDKGATAREQYF | TGTGCCAGCAGTGATAAGGGGGCTACCGCGCGCGAGCAGTACTTC
- | TRBJ2-1 | TRBV27 | - | CASRYRAAYNEQFF | TGTGCCAGCAGGTACAGGGCTGCCTACAATGAGCAGTTCTTC
- | TRBJ2-7 | TRBV27 | TRBD2 | CASSWGSGSVYEQYF | TGTGCCAGCAGTTGGGGTAGCGGGAGTGTCTACGAGCAGTACTTC
- | TRBJ1-2 | TRBV28 | - | CASSFRQDYGYTF | TGTGCCAGCAGTTTTAGACAGGACTATGGCTACACCTTC
- | TRBJ2-1 | TRBV11-2 | - | CASSYSRNEQFF | TGTGCCAGCAGTTATTCCAGAAATGAGCAGTTCTTC
- | TRBJ1-4 | TRBV28 | TRBD1 | CASSTQDRGRGEKLFF | TGTGCCAGCAGTACCCAGGACAGGGGGCGGGGGGAAAAACTGTTTTTT
- | TRBJ2-7 | TRBV13 | - | CASSLGTHSYEQYF | TGTGCCAGCAGCTTAGGGACACACTCCTACGAGCAGTACTTC
- | TRBJ2-1 | TRBV9 | TRBD1 | CASSVATGQDNHPEQFF | TGTGCCAGCAGCGTAGCTACAGGACAGGATAATCACCCGGAGCAGTTCTTC
- | TRBJ2-3 | TRBV4-1 | TRBD2 | CASSPLSGGGRADTQYF | TGCGCCAGCAGCCCCCTCAGCGGGGGTGGACGGGCAGATACGCAGTATTTT
- | TRBJ1-1 | TRBV4-3 | - | CASSHNRANTEAFF | TGCGCCAGCAGCCATAACAGGGCGAACACTGAAGCTTTCTTT
- | TRBJ2-7 | TRBV2 | TRBD1 | CASSPTGGEYEQYF | TGTGCCAGCAGTCCAACAGGGGGCGAGTACGAGCAGTACTTC
- | TRBJ2-1 | TRBV27 | - | CASSSSYSTYEQFF | TGTGCCAGCAGTTCCTCTTACTCCACCTACGAGCAGTTCTTC
- | TRBJ1-5 | TRBV25-1 | - | CASSRGFDQPQHF | TGTGCCAGCAGTAGGGGATTCGATCAGCCCCAGCATTTT
once | TRBJ2-7 | TRBV10-2 | - | CATGFSYEQYF | TGCGCCACCGGGTTTTCCTACGAGCAGTACTTC
medium-sized | TRBJ1-5 | TRBV19 | - | CASTSNSEIQPQHF | TGTGCCAGTACCTCTAATAGCGAGATCCAGCCCCAGCATTTT
once | TRBJ2-1 | TRBV7-3 | TRBD2 | CASSLLAGDNNEQFF | TGTGCCAGCAGCTTGTTGGCGGGAGATAACAATGAGCAGTTCTTC
once | TRBJ1-1 | TRBV11-2 | - | CASSLGGGTNTEAFF | TGTGCCAGCAGCTTAGGAGGAGGGACGAACACTGAAGCTTTCTTT
- | TRBJ2-1 | TRBV7-2 | - | CASSLAGREQFF | TGTGCCAGCAGCTTAGCGGGGCGTGAGCAGTTCTTC
- | TRBJ2-7 | TRBV5-5 | TRBD1 | CASSQSGTGRNEQYF | TGTGCCAGCAGCCAATCCGGGACAGGGCGTAACGAGCAGTACTTC
- | TRBJ1-1 | TRBV29-1 | TRBD1 | CSAKQGWDTEAFF | TGCAGTGCCAAACAGGGGTGGGACACTGAAGCTTTCTTT
- | TRBJ2-7 | TRBV18 | - | CASSPLNTYEQYF | TGTGCCAGCTCACCACTTAACACCTACGAGCAGTACTTC
once | TRBJ2-2 | TRBV7-2 | TRBD1 | CASSSGQGAGTGELFF | TGTGCCAGCAGCTCAGGACAGGGGGCCGGCACCGGGGAGCTGTTTTTT
- | TRBJ2-3 | TRBV7-3 | TRBD2 | CASSPGTSGSYQITQYF | TGTGCCAGCAGCCCAGGGACTAGCGGGAGCTACCAGATAACGCAGTATTTT
once | TRBJ1-1 | TRBV7-2 | - | CASSLIGAGGSAEAFF | TGTGCCAGCAGCTTGATTGGTGCGGGGGGCAGCGCTGAAGCTTTCTTT
once | TRBJ2-5 | TRBV28 | TRBD1 | CASRPPGQAQETQYF | TGTGCCAGCAGGCCTCCGGGACAGGCCCAAGAGACCCAGTACTTC
- | TRBJ2-1 | TRBV9 | TRBD2 | CASSVATTASGYNEQFF | TGTGCCAGCAGCGTAGCTACTACGGCTAGCGGATACAATGAGCAGTTCTTC
- | TRBJ1-1 | TRBV7-9 | - | CASSLVSIGRGTEAFF | TGTGCCAGCAGCTTAGTAAGCATAGGGAGGGGCACTGAAGCTTTCTTT